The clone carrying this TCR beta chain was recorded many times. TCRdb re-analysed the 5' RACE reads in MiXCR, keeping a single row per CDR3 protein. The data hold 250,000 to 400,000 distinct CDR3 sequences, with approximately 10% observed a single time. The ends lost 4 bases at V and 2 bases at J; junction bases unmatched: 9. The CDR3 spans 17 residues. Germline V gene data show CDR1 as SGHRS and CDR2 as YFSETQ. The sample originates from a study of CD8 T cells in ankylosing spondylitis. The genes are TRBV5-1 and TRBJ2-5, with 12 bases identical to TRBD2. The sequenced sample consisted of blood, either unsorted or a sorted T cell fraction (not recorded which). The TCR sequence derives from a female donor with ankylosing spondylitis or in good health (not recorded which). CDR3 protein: CASSTASGGAWQETQYF. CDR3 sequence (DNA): TGCGCCAGCAGCACGGCTAGCGGGGGGGCCTGGCAAGAGACCCAGTACTTC.